This section outlines one TCR beta chain sequence together with its context. The data were obtained in a study of blood T cell repertoires in COVID-19. Study at large: From the United States, Italy and Spain came samples of acute and convalescent COVID-19. In each case, the material was cDNA or gDNA derived from T cells, B-cell-depleted T cells, or PBMCs.

Original analysis: The authors estimated nucleated cell counts from reference gene primer amplification. TCRdb's copy holds only in-frame clones and misses some; the assay was immunoSEQ multiplex PCR. The V and J calls and clone size are taken from that table; D and trimming were inferred from the DNA. This sample yields approximately 34,000 clones, of which 75% to 90% are seen a single time; over 8% belongs to the top ten. The origin of this receptor is a human donor in a cohort sampled during active COVID-19. The specimen sequenced was peripheral blood.

The CDR3: CASSPWGTGGKEKLFF. Written as DNA, the CDR3 is TGTGCCAGCAGTCCATGGGGGACAGGGGGAAAGGAAAAACTGTTTTTT. The chain has TRBV28 and TRBJ1-4; 11 bases fit TRBD1. Germline CDR1 reads MDHEN; CDR2 reads SYDVKM. The CDR3 is 16 amino acids. The V segment lost 5 bases and the J segment 8 bases; nucleotides outside the gene matches: 10.